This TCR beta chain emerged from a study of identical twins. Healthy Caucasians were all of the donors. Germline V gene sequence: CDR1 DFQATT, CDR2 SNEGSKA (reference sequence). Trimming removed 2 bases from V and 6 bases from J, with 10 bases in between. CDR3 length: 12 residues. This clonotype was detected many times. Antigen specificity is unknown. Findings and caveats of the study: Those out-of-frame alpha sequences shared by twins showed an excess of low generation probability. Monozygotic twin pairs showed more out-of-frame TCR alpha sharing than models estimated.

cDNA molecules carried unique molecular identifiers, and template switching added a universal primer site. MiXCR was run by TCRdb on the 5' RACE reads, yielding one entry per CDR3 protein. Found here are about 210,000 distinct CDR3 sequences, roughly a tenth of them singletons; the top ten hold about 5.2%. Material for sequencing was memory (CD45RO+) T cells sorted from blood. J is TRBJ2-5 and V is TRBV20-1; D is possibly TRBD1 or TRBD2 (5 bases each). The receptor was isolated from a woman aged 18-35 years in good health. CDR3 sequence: CSARPTGQTQYF. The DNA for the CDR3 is TGCAGTGCTAGACCTACGGGGCAGACCCAGTACTTC.